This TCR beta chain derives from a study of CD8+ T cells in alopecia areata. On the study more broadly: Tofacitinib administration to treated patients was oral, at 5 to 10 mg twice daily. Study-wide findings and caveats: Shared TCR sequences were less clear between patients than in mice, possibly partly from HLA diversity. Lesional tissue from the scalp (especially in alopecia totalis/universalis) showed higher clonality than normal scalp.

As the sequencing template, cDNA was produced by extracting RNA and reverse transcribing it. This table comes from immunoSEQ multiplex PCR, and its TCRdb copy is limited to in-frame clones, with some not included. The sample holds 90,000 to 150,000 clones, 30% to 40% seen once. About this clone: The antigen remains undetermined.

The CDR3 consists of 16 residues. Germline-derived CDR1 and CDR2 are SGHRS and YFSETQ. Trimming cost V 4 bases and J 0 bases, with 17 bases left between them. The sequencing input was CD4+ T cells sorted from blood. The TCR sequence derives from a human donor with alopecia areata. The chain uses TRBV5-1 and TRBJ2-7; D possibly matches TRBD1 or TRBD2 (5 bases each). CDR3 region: CASSRFRDGFSYEQYF. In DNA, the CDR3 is TGCGCCAGCAGCAGATTCCGGGACGGGTTCTCCTACGAGCAGTACTTC. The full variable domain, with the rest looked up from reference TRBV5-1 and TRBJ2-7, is KAGVTQTPRYLIKTRGQQVTLSCSPISGHRSVSWYQQTPGQGLQFLFEYFSETQRNKGNFPGRFSGRQFSNSRSEMNVSTLELGDSALYLCASSRFRDGFSYEQYFGPGTRLTVT.